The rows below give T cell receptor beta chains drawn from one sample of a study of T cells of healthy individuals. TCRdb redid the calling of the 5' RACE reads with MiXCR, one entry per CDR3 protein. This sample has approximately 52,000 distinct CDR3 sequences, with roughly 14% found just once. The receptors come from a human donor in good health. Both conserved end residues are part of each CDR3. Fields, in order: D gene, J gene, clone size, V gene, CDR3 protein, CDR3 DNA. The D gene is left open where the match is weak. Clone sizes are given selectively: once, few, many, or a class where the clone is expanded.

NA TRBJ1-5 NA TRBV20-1 CSASRGNQPQHF TGCAGTGCTAGCAGGGGCAATCAGCCCCAGCATTTT
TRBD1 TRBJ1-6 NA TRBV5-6 CASSLVDRVNSPLHF TGTGCCAGCAGCTTAGTTGACAGGGTCAATTCACCCCTCCACTTT
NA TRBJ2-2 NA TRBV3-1 CASSPSGVPGELFF TGTGCCAGCAGCCCCAGTGGAGTCCCCGGGGAGCTGTTTTTT
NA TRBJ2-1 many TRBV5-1 CASSLTPGVSSYNEQFF TGCGCCAGCAGCTTGACCCCAGGGGTTAGCTCCTACAATGAGCAGTTCTTC
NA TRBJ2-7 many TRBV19 CASSMDHSYEQYF TGTGCCAGTAGTATGGACCACTCCTACGAGCAGTACTTC
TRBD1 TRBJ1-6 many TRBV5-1 CASSLGQDYSPLHF TGCGCCAGCAGCCTTGGACAGGACTATTCACCCCTCCACTTT
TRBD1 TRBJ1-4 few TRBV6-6 CASSYTAPGTAGELFF TGTGCCAGCAGTTACACGGCTCCCGGGACAGCAGGGGAACTGTTTTTT
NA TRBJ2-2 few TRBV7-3 CASSWAGKNTGELFF TGTGCCAGCAGCTGGGCAGGGAAGAACACCGGGGAGCTGTTTTTT
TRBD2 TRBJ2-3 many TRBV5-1 CASSPGSGGAEDTQYF TGCGCCAGCAGCCCTGGAAGCGGGGGGGCCGAAGATACGCAGTATTTT
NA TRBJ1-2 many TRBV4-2 CASSRERGQRNYGYTF TGTGCCAGCAGCCGCGAGAGAGGTCAGCGGAACTATGGCTACACCTTC
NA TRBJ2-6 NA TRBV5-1 CASSVSGSRDVLTF TGCGCCAGCAGCGTATCAGGTTCCCGGGACGTCCTGACTTTC
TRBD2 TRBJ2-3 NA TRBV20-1 CSATLAGGQDTQYF TGCAGTGCTACTCTAGCGGGAGGGCAAGATACGCAGTATTTT
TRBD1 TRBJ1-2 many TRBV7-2 CASSLRDRNGYTF TGTGCCAGCAGCTTACGGGACAGGAATGGCTACACCTTC
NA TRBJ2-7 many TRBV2 CASSPGPYEQYF TGTGCCAGCAGCCCCGGGCCCTACGAGCAGTACTTC
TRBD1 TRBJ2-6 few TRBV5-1 CASSKDDRGPGANVLTF TGCGCCAGCAGCAAGGACGACAGGGGGCCTGGGGCCAACGTCCTGACTTTC
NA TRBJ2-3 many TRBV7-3 CASSSISLGGDDTDTQYF TGTGCCAGCAGCTCCATTAGCTTAGGCGGGGATGACACAGATACGCAGTATTTT
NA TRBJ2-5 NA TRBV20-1 CSASRRTQETQYF TGCAGTGCTAGCCGGCGCACCCAAGAGACCCAGTACTTC
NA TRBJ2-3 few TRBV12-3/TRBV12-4 CASSRRDTQYF TGTGCCAGCAGTCGACGGGATACGCAGTATTTT
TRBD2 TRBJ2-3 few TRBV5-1 CASSLSRGYTDTQYF TGCGCCAGCAGCTTGTCGCGGGGGTACACAGATACGCAGTATTTT
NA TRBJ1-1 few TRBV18 CASSPIGPEPNTEAFF TGTGCCAGCTCACCAATAGGGCCCGAGCCCAACACTGAAGCTTTCTTT
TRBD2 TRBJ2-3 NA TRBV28 CASRGGVGTDTQYF TGTGCCAGCAGGGGGGGGGTCGGCACAGATACGCAGTATTTT
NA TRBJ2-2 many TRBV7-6 CASSLNTGTNTGELFF TGTGCCAGCAGCTTAAATACCGGGACCAACACCGGGGAGCTGTTTTTT
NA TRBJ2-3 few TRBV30 CATHLGGTSTDTQYF TGTGCCACTCACTTAGGGGGGACAAGCACAGATACGCAGTATTTT
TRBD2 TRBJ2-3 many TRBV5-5 CASSRRPSGGGTDTQYF TGTGCCAGCAGCCGTCGCCCTAGCGGGGGGGGCACAGATACGCAGTATTTT
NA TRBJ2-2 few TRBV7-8 CASSPQIGITGELFF TGTGCCAGCAGCCCCCAAATAGGTATCACCGGGGAGCTGTTTTTT
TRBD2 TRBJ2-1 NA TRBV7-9 CASLQREIDNEQFF TGTGCCAGCCTACAGCGGGAGATCGACAATGAGCAGTTCTTC
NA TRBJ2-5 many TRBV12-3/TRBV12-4 CASSPGRGSETQYF TGTGCCAGCAGCCCGGGAAGGGGGTCGGAGACCCAGTACTTC
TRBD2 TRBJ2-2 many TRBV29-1 CSVSRAGGRSGELFF TGCAGCGTGTCTAGAGCGGGGGGGCGATCCGGGGAGCTGTTTTTT
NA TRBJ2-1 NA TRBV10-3 CAISDLGPEGLNNEQFF TGTGCCATCAGTGATTTAGGGCCCGAGGGGTTAAACAATGAGCAGTTCTTC
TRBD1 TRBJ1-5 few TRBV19 CASSQNPTGVNQPQHF TGTGCCAGTAGTCAAAATCCGACAGGGGTCAATCAGCCCCAGCATTTT
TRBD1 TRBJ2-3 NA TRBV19 CASSIGQSPGTGTDTQYF TGTGCCAGTAGTATAGGGCAAAGTCCCGGGACAGGCACAGATACGCAGTATTTT
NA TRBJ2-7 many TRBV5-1 CASSPGTTYEQYF TGCGCCAGCAGCCCGGGGACCACCTACGAGCAGTACTTC
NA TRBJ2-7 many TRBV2 CASKVGGLHVNEQYF TGTGCCAGCAAGGTCGGGGGGCTGCACGTGAATGAGCAGTACTTC
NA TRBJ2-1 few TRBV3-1 CASSPTGSSYNEQFF TGTGCCAGCAGCCCGACTGGCAGCTCCTACAATGAGCAGTTCTTC
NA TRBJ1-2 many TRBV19 CASSESGKYGYTF TGTGCCAGTAGTGAATCAGGGAAATATGGCTACACCTTC
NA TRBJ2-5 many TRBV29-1 CSVERARSEGTQYF TGCAGCGTTGAAAGGGCTAGGAGCGAGGGGACCCAGTACTTC
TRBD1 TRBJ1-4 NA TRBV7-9 CANSPRRGPNEKLFF TGTGCCAACAGCCCACGCAGGGGGCCCAATGAAAAACTGTTTTTT
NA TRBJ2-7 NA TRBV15 CATSSLTGRPTYEQYF TGTGCCACCAGCAGCCTGACAGGCCGCCCTACCTACGAGCAGTACTTC
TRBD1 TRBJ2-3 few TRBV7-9 CASSLDIGTGVTTQYF TGTGCCAGCAGCTTAGATATTGGTACAGGGGTAACTACGCAGTATTTT
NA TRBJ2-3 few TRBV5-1 CASSRGDQGTDTQYF TGCGCCAGCAGCCGGGGCGACCAGGGAACGGATACGCAGTATTTT
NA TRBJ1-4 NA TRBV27 CASSPSWGAEKLFF TGTGCCAGCAGTCCGTCTTGGGGGGCGGAAAAACTGTTTTTT
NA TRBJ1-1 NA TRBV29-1 CSAHRTGGTEAFF TGCAGCGCTCATAGGACGGGCGGCACTGAAGCTTTCTTT
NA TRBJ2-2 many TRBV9 CASSVGGGVTGELFF TGTGCCAGCAGCGTAGGTGGAGGGGTTACCGGGGAGCTGTTTTTT
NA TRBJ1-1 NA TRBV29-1 CSVEGRNTEAFF TGCAGCGTTGAAGGCCGGAACACTGAAGCTTTCTTT
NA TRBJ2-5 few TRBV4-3 CASSQLIGLPDTQYF TGCGCCAGCAGCCAATTAATCGGACTACCCGACACCCAGTACTTC
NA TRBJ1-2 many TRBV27 CASSPLATGGYTF TGTGCCAGCAGTCCCCTAGCGACGGGTGGCTACACCTTC
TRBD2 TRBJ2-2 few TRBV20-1 CSASRVAGGAGELFF TGCAGTGCTAGTAGGGTAGCGGGAGGGGCCGGGGAGCTGTTTTTT